The 18 T cell receptor beta chains presented below share a single source sample, sequenced in a study of vaccination and CD4 T cells after COVID-19. CD4+ T cells that had been cultured provided DNA sequenced with the Oncomine TCR Beta short-read assay. TCRdb analysed the PCR reads with MiXCR anew, one entry per CDR3 protein. The repertoire includes roughly 15,000 distinct CDR3 sequences, roughly 50% of them detected once, and roughly 16% sits in the top ten. Their specific antigens are unknown. Treatment specified: roughly ten-day PBMC culture with coronavirus spike peptide pools or control peptides (ViraFEST assay). Sequencing was carried out using CD4+ T cells from blood, cultured in vitro. Receptors originate from a human donor who had recovered from COVID-19.

The chain joins TRBV20-1 to TRBJ1-3; TRBD1 is a possible D gene (6 bases). Per germline, CDR1 DFQATT and CDR2 SNEGSKA (reference sequence). The CDR3 is 12 residues long. The germline V and J ends were trimmed by 1 base and 7 bases, with 8 bases remaining between them. The CDR3 protein is CSARGQGNTIYF. The CDR3, as DNA: TGCAGTGCTAGAGGCCAGGGGAACACCATATATTTT.

This clonotype has a handful of counts. The V and J genes are TRBV7-9 and TRBJ2-3; 9 bases align to TRBD1. V was clipped by 6 bases and J by 6 bases; unmatched bases: 7. CDR1 and CDR2 (germline): SEHNR, FQNEAQ (reference sequence). This CDR3 spans 14 amino acids. In nucleotides, the CDR3 is TGTGCCAGCAGTTCACAGGGGGCAGGGGATACGCAGTATTTT. This translates into CASSSQGAGDTQYF.

The chain links TRBV5-8 to TRBJ2-3; 7 bases map to TRBD1. Per germline, CDR1 SGHTS and CDR2 YDEGEE. The CDR3 is 17 residues long. The V gene end was trimmed by 4 bases and the J gene end by 5 bases; junction bases not matched to a gene: 16. The CDR3 DNA sequence: TGTGCCAGCAGCCCGGTTGACAGGGATGTTCTGGGAGATACGCAGTATTTT. Protein sequence: CASSPVDRDVLGDTQYF.

CDR3 nucleotides: TGCAGTGCTAGAGATGAGCGGGGGAACGTGTTTACAGATACGCAGTATTTT. Residues: CSARDERGNVFTDTQYF. The chain uses TRBV20-1 and TRBJ2-3; 8 nucleotides match TRBD2. V was pared by 0 bases and J by 3 bases, with 11 bases of the junction left unmatched. Germline CDR1 DFQATT, CDR2 SNEGSKA (reference sequence). This CDR3 spans 17 amino acids.

There are a few counts of this clonotype. J is TRBJ1-3 and V is TRBV5-4; D is possibly TRBD1 (6 bases). The germline V gene encodes CDR1 SGHNT and CDR2 YYREEE (reference sequence). The CDR3 spans 17 residues. The V end lost 0 bases, the J end lost 4 bases, and 17 bases lay between the germline ends. The CDR3, as DNA: TGTGCCAGCAGCTTGGGGCACGACGGGGGCCACGGAAACACCATATATTTT. Protein sequence: CASSLGHDGGHGNTIYF.

The chain is built from TRBV19 and TRBJ2-7; tentatively, D is TRBD1 (6 bases). Trimming left V 2 bases short and J 5 bases short, with 13 bases between. The germline CDR1 and CDR2 sequences are LNHDA and SQIVND (reference sequence). The CDR3 contains 14 residues. CDR3 sequence: CASSIRTEAHEQYF. The CDR3 DNA follows: TGTGCCAGTAGTATACGGACAGAAGCCCACGAGCAGTACTTC.

The chain employs TRBV30 and TRBJ2-7; D perhaps matches TRBD2 (8 bases). Deletions cut 0 bases from V and 3 bases from J, with 15 bases between. Germline CDR1 and CDR2: GTSNPN and SVGIG (reference sequence). The CDR3 has 15 residues. The CDR3 spells CAWSVTGREVYEQYF. CDR3 nucleotides: TGTGCCTGGAGTGTGACAGGGCGGGAGGTCTACGAGCAGTACTTC. Drawing the rest from reference TRBV30 and TRBJ2-7, the complete variable domain is SQTIHQWPATLVQPVGSPLSLECTVEGTSNPNLYWYRQAAGRGLQLLFYSVGIGQISSEVPQNLSASRPQDRQFILSSKKLLLSDSGFYLCAWSVTGREVYEQYFGPGTRLTVT.

The chain recombines TRBV6-2 or TRBV6-3 with TRBJ2-7; D gene ambiguous. Germline V lookup: CDR1 MNHEY, CDR2 SVGEGT. The CDR3 sequence is 12 residues long. V shed 9 bases and J shed 2 bases, with 11 bases lying between them. In DNA form, the CDR3 reads TGTGCCAGTTGCGACGGACCCTACGAGCAGTACTTC. It yields the protein CASCDGPYEQYF.

In its sample, this clonotype was seen a few times. This sequence joins TRBV20-1 and TRBJ1-5, with no clear D. CDR3 length equals 16 residues. CDR1 is DFQATT and CDR2 is SNEGSKA in the germline V gene (reference sequence). V lost 0 bases and J 2 bases, leaving 14 bases between the germline ends. The CDR3 here is CSARDRMGFGNQPQHF. The CDR3 DNA reads TGCAGTGCTAGAGATAGAATGGGGTTTGGCAATCAGCCCCAGCATTTT.

The chain carries TRBV7-2 and TRBJ2-3; D is uncertain. Germline values: CDR1 SGHTA, CDR2 FQGNSA. Trimming took off 0 bases at V and 0 bases at J, with 4 bases between the two ends. The CDR3 consists of 14 residues. The DNA of the CDR3 is TGTGCCAGCAGCTTAGCGGACAGCACAGATACGCAGTATTTT. Translating gives CASSLADSTDTQYF.

This clonotype was detected once. The chain carries TRBV12-3 or TRBV12-4 and TRBJ1-6; 8 bases match TRBD1. J gave up 2 bases and V 1 base, and 4 bases lay outside the gene matches. This CDR3 has 17 amino acids. CDR3 in amino acids: CASSLGTGGAYNSPLHF. CDR3 nucleotides: TGTGCCAGCAGTTTAGGCACAGGGGGGGCCTATAATTCACCCCTCCACTTT.

The rearrangement joins TRBV2 to TRBJ2-7, with 9 bases lining up with TRBD1. The CDR3 contains 14 residues. V trimming: 3 bases; J trimming: 3 bases; junction bases outside the gene matches: 3. CDR1 and CDR2 from the germline V gene are SNHLY and FYNNEI. CDR3 protein: CASSDLGQGYEQYF. CDR3 DNA: TGTGCCAGCAGTGATCTGGGACAGGGCTACGAGCAGTACTTC.

This clonotype was observed a single time. V usage is TRBV12-3 or TRBV12-4 and J usage is TRBJ1-5; 9 bases line up with TRBD1. Trimming removed 6 bases from V and 6 bases from J; junction bases left unmatched: 6. This CDR3 is 14 amino acids long. DNA of the CDR3: TGTGCCAGCAGCGGAACAGGGGGCGGTCAGCCCCAGCATTTT. Translation gives CASSGTGGGQPQHF.

The V gene is TRBV7-9, the J gene TRBJ2-2; 7 bases agree with TRBD1. CDR1 is SEHNR and CDR2 is FQNEAQ in the germline V gene (reference sequence). The trim removed 6 bases at V and 7 bases at J, leaving 5 bases unmatched. The CDR3 consists of 13 residues. The CDR3 is CASRTTGDGELFF. The DNA of the CDR3 is TGTGCCAGCAGGACAACAGGGGACGGGGAGCTGTTTTTT.

This rearrangement joins TRBV15 to TRBJ2-7, with 15 bases aligning to TRBD2. Germline V gene sequence: CDR1 LNHNV, CDR2 YYDKDF (reference sequence). This CDR3 is 16 amino acids long. After removal of 5 bases from V and 2 bases from J, the junction contained 4 bases not matched to a gene. Here the CDR3 reads CATSPRTSGGAYEQYF. CDR3 nucleotide sequence: TGTGCCACCAGCCCACGGACTAGCGGGGGGGCCTACGAGCAGTACTTC. Drawing the rest from reference TRBV15 and TRBJ2-7, the complete variable domain is DAMVIQNPRYQVTQFGKPVTLSCSQTLNHNVMYWYQQKSSQAPKLLFHYYDKDFNNEADTPDNFQSRRPNTSFCFLDIRSPGLGDTAMYLCATSPRTSGGAYEQYFGPGTRLTVT.

This rearrangement joins TRBV30 to TRBJ1-6; TRBD1 matches 8 bases. This CDR3 contains 13 residues. Germline V gives CDR1 GTSNPN, CDR2 SVGIG (reference sequence). Unmatched junction bases numbered 4, after V lost 5 bases and J lost 7 bases. The chain's CDR3 is CAWAGQGNSPLHF. Here the CDR3 DNA reads TGTGCCTGGGCCGGACAGGGCAATTCACCCCTCCACTTT.

For this clonotype: A junction end diverges from the germline sequence, so it may reflect a read error. This chain links TRBV7-7 with TRBJ2-5; D assignment may be TRBD1 or TRBD2 (6 bases each). CDR3 length: 14 residues. Per the germline V gene, CDR1 is SSHAT and CDR2 is FNYEAQ (reference sequence). CDR3 region: CASSLDTGAETQYF. CDR3 sequence (DNA): TGTGCTAGCAGCTTAGATACGGGGGCGGAGACCCAGTACTTC.

V and J are TRBV6-5 and TRBJ2-7; 9 bases agree with TRBD1. The V gene's germline CDR1 is MNHEY and CDR2 SVGAGI. V was clipped by 0 bases and J by 3 bases; unmatched bases: 12. This CDR3 is 18 amino acids long. The CDR3, as DNA: TGTGCCAGCAGTTACTCGCCCCACACAGGGGGCCAAGGCTACGAGCAGTACTTC. It codes for CASSYSPHTGGQGYEQYF.